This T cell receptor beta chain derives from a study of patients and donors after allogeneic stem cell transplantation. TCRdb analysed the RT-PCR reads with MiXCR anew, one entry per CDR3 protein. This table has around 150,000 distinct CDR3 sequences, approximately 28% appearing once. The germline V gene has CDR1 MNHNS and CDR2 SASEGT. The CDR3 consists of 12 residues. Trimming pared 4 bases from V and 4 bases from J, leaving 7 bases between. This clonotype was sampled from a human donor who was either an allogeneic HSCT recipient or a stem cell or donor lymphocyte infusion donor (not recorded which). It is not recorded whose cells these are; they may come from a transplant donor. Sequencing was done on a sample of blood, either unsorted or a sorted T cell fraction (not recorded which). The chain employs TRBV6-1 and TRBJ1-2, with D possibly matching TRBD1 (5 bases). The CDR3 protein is CASSAGTYGYTF. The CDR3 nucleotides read TGTGCCAGCAGTGCAGGGACCTATGGCTACACCTTC.